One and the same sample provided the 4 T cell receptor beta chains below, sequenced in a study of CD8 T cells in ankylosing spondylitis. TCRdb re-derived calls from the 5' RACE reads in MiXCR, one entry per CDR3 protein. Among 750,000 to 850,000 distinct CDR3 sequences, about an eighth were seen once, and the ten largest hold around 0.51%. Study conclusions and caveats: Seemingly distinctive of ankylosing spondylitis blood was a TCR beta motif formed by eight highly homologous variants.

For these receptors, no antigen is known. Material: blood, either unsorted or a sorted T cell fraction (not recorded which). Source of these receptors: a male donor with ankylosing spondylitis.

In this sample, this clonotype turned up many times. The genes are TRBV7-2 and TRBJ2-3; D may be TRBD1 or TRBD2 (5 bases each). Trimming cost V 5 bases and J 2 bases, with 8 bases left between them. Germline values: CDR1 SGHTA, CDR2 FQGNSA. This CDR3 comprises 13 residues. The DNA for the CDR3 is TGTGCCAGCAGCAGGGACCCCACAGATACGCAGTATTTT. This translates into CASSRDPTDTQYF.

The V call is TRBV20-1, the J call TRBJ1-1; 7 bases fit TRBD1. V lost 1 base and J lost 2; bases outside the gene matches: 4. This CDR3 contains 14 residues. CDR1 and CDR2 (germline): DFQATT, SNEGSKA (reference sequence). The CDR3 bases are TGCAGTGCTAGAGGGGGACAGACAAACACTGAAGCTTTCTTT. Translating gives CSARGGQTNTEAFF.

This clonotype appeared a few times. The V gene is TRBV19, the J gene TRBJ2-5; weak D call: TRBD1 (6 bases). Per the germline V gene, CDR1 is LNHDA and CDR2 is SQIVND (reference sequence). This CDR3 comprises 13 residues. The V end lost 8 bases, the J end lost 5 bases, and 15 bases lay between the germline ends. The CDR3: CASRDKGRETQYF. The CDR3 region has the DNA TGTGCCAGTCGGGACAAGGGTCGGGAGACCCAGTACTTC.

In nucleotides, the CDR3 is TGTGCCACCAGCAAGGGACTAGCGGGACTTAATGAGCAGTTCTTC. Amino acids: CATSKGLAGLNEQFF. V gene TRBV15 combines with J gene TRBJ2-1, with 13 bases identical to TRBD2. The CDR3 has 15 amino acids. Germline CDR1 is LNHNV and CDR2 is YYDKDF (reference sequence). J gave up 7 bases and V 4 bases, and 4 bases lay outside the gene matches.